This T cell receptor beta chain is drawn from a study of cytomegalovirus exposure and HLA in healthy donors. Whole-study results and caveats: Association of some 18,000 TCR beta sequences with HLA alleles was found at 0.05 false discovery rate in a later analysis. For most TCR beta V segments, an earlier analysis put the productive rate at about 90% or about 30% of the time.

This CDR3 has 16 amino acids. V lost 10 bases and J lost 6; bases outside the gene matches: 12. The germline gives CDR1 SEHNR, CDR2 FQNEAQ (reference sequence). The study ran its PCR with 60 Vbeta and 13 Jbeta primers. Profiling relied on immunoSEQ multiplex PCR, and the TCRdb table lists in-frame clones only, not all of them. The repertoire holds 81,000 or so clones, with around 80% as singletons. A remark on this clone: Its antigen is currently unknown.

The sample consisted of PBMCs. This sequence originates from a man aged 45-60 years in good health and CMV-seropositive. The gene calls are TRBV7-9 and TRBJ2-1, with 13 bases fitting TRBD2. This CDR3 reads CATPGLAGRLANEQFF. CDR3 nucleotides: TGTGCCACCCCGGGACTAGCGGGACGTCTGGCCAATGAGCAGTTCTTC. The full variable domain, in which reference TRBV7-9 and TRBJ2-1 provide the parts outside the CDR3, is DTGVSQNPRHKITKRGQNVTFRCDPISEHNRLYWYRQTLGQGPEFLTYFQNEAQLEKSRLLSDRFSAERPKGSFSTLEIQRTEQGDSAMYLCATPGLAGRLANEQFFGPGTRLTVL.